Following are 15 T cell receptor beta chains from one sample sequenced in a study of radiation and T cells in renal cell carcinoma. The time point denotes: baseline pretreatment blood. The treatment here: 15 Gy SBRT to primary tumor, nephrectomy 4 weeks later. Only in-frame clones appear in the TCRdb table, and some are missing; sequencing was by immunoSEQ multiplex PCR. The table lists 94,000 or so clones, 82% of them singletons. Sequences were derived from blood, sampled from a patient whose treatment included radiotherapy and nephrectomy. Receptors originate from a man in his 60s with renal cell carcinoma.

The chain has TRBV2 and TRBJ2-1; possibly TRBD1 for D (7 bases). There are 15 residues in the CDR3. The germline V and J ends were trimmed by 2 bases and 8 bases, with 16 bases remaining between them. Germline assignment: CDR1 SNHLY and CDR2 FYNNEI. The CDR3 DNA is TGTGCCAGCAGTGAATCTAGGGGGCGCGGGGATGAGCAGTTCTTC. Translated: CASSESRGRGDEQFF.

This clone was seen a handful of times. The genes are TRBV15 and TRBJ2-1; maybe TRBD1 (5 bases). Germline lookup yields CDR1 LNHNV and CDR2 YYDKDF (reference sequence). With 3 bases removed from V and 10 bases from J, the gap between germline ends came to 19 bases. The CDR3 has 15 amino acids. CDR3 sequence (DNA): TGTGCCACCAGCAGGGGCCCACAGGCTAGATGGGAGCAGTTCTTC. Translating it yields CATSRGPQARWEQFF.

This chain connects TRBV7-3 to TRBJ1-1; 7 bases map to TRBD1. The CDR3 covers 14 residues. Trimming cost V 5 bases and J 4 bases; bases outside gene matches: 7. CDR1 SGHTA and CDR2 FQGTGA come from the germline V gene. The CDR3: CASSATGKGTEAFF. The CDR3 coding sequence is TGTGCCAGCAGCGCGACAGGGAAGGGCACTGAAGCTTTCTTT. The full variable domain, its missing parts supplied by reference TRBV7-3 and TRBJ1-1, is GAGVSQTPSNKVTEKGKYVELRCDPISGHTALYWYRQSLGQGPEFLIYFQGTGAADDSGLPNDRFFAVRPEGSVSTLKIQRTERGDSAVYLCASSATGKGTEAFFGQGTRLTVV.

The chain uses TRBV5-1 and TRBJ2-2; D uncertain. V gave up 0 bases and J gave up 3 bases, with 6 bases separating them. The CDR3 has 14 amino acids. CDR1 and CDR2 (germline): SGHRS, YFSETQ. CDR3 residues: CASSLDQDTGELFF. As DNA, the CDR3 is TGCGCCAGCAGCTTGGACCAAGACACCGGGGAGCTGTTTTTT.

The V gene is TRBV6-5, the J gene TRBJ1-5, with a possible D match to TRBD1 (5 bases). The CDR3 sequence is 15 residues long. Germline assignment: CDR1 MNHEY and CDR2 SVGAGI. V lost 6 bases and J 6 bases, leaving 18 bases between the germline ends. CDR3 coding DNA: TGTGCCAGCAGCCTGAAGCCCGGGGGATTTCAGCCCCAGCATTTT. It is translated as CASSLKPGGFQPQHF.

The chain carries TRBV7-9 and TRBJ2-3; D not resolved. The length of the CDR3 is 16 residues. V lost 5 bases to trimming and J lost 2 bases, with 17 bases between them. Germline V gene data show CDR1 as SEHNR and CDR2 as FQNEAQ (reference sequence). CDR3 nucleotide sequence: TGTGCCAGCAGCCAGGCCCCGACTGCCCCCACAGATACGCAGTATTTT. This encodes CASSQAPTAPTDTQYF.

The V gene is TRBV29-1, the J gene TRBJ2-7, with TRBD1 matching 7 bases. The length of the CDR3 is 12 residues. Germline CDR1 is SQVTM and CDR2 is ANQGSEA. Losses at the gene ends were 7 bases for V and 2 bases for J; bases not matched to a gene: 5. CDR3 residues: CSAYRGTYEQYF. The DNA for the CDR3 is TGCAGCGCTTACAGGGGCACCTACGAGCAGTACTTC.

J is TRBJ2-3 and V is TRBV19; TRBD2 aligns across 10 bases. CDR1 and CDR2 from the germline V gene are LNHDA and SQIVND (reference sequence). The junction had 23 bases not matched to a gene; V was cut back by 7 bases and J by 4 bases. This CDR3 is built from 20 residues. CDR3: CASKTNGQFTSGTPPDTQYF. CDR3 coding DNA: TGTGCCAGTAAAACAAACGGACAGTTCACTAGCGGGACCCCCCCAGATACGCAGTATTTT.

V and J are TRBV7-9 and TRBJ2-5; TRBD2 matches 11 bases. Germline lookup yields CDR1 SEHNR and CDR2 FQNEAQ (reference sequence). The CDR3 is 15 amino acids. The trim removed 1 base at V and 6 bases at J, leaving 4 bases unmatched. The CDR3 bases are TGTGCCAGCAGCTTAGGGTCTAGCGGGAGGAAGACCCAGTACTTC. It yields the protein CASSLGSSGRKTQYF.

This chain connects TRBV15 to TRBJ1-2; D call uncertain. The CDR3 covers 12 residues. V lost 2 bases and J 6 bases, leaving 7 bases between the germline ends. CDR1 and CDR2 from the germline V gene are LNHNV and YYDKDF (reference sequence). The CDR3 region is CATSRPSHGYTF. CDR3 DNA sequence: TGTGCCACCAGCAGACCGTCCCATGGCTACACCTTC. The full variable domain, in which reference TRBV15 and TRBJ1-2 provide the parts outside the CDR3, is DAMVIQNPRYQVTQFGKPVTLSCSQTLNHNVMYWYQQKSSQAPKLLFHYYDKDFNNEADTPDNFQSRRPNTSFCFLDIRSPGLGDTAMYLCATSRPSHGYTFGSGTRLTVV.

V is TRBV6-5 and J is TRBJ1-1, with 7 bases aligning to TRBD1. CDR3 size: 13 residues. Germline CDR1 is MNHEY and CDR2 is SVGAGI. V lost 6 bases to trimming and J lost 8 bases; unmatched junction nucleotides: 9. The CDR3 here is CASSPTGVGEAFF. In nucleotides, the CDR3 is TGTGCCAGCAGCCCTACAGGGGTTGGGGAAGCTTTCTTT.

In its sample, this clone was seen a few times. The gene calls are TRBV6-5 and TRBJ2-7; D is perhaps TRBD1 (5 bases). V was trimmed by 5 bases and J by 2 bases, leaving 13 bases between them. The germline V gene has CDR1 MNHEY and CDR2 SVGAGI. The CDR3 runs to 14 residues. CDR3 protein: CASSERTRAYEQYF. DNA of the CDR3: TGTGCCAGCAGTGAAAGAACCAGGGCCTACGAGCAGTACTTC.

The rearrangement links TRBV5-6 to TRBJ2-3; a possible D gene is TRBD2 (6 bases). The CDR3 consists of 15 residues. V lost 2 bases, J lost 5 bases, and 15 bases lay in between. Germline CDR1 is SGHDT and CDR2 is YYEEEE. The CDR3 spells CASSLGGVGVDTQYF. The CDR3 DNA follows: TGTGCCAGCAGCTTAGGAGGGGTAGGGGTAGATACGCAGTATTTT.

The chain joins TRBV7-9 to TRBJ2-7, with D perhaps assigned TRBD1 or TRBD2 (5 bases each). Trimming shortened V by 2 bases and J by 2 bases, and 13 bases separated the two germline ends. The germline CDR1 and CDR2 sequences are SEHNR and FQNEAQ (reference sequence). The length of the CDR3 is 15 residues. The CDR3 protein is CASSLPQGPTYEQYF. The CDR3 nucleotides read TGTGCCAGCAGCTTACCCCAGGGACCGACCTACGAGCAGTACTTC.

The J gene is TRBJ2-3, the V gene TRBV10-3, with 11 bases that match TRBD1. CDR3 size: 13 residues. J lost 6 bases, V lost 6 bases, and 2 bases had no gene match. Germline V lookup: CDR1 ENHRY, CDR2 SYGVKD. The CDR3 DNA is TGTGCCATCAGGGACAGGGGGCGGGATACGCAGTATTTT. Residues: CAIRDRGRDTQYF.